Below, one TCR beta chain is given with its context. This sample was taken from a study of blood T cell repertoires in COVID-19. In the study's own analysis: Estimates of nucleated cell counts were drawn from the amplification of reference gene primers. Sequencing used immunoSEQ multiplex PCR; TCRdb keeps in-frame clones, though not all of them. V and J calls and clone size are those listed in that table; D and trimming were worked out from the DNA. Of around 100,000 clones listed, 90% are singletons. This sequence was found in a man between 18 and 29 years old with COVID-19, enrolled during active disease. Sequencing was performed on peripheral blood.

The CDR3 loop reads CASSKRGHRVPYF. CDR3 nucleotides: TGTGCCAGCAGCAAAAGGGGGCACAGAGTGCCCTACTTC. This chain uses TRBV21-1 with TRBJ2-5; the listed D gene, TRBD1, was not tested against the DNA. TRBV21-1 corresponds to a pseudogene. The CDR3 is made up of 13 amino acids.